This TCR beta chain was identified in a study of blood T cell repertoires in COVID-19. The germline V gene encodes CDR1 LNHDA and CDR2 SQIVND (reference sequence). CDR3 length: 12 residues. The V end lost 6 bases, the J end lost 5 bases, and 8 bases lay between the germline ends. The protocol was immunoSEQ multiplex PCR, while the TCRdb copy is restricted to in-frame clones and leaves out a portion. There are some 300,000 clones in the sample; around 90% occur only once, and 1% to 1.5% lies in the top ten. The V gene is TRBV19, the J gene TRBJ1-5; D is unresolved. This clonotype was sampled from a man aged 65 to 85 with acute or convalescent COVID-19. The sample was peripheral blood. CDR3 region: CASSFVDQPQHF. The CDR3 coding sequence is TGTGCCAGTAGCTTCGTCGATCAGCCCCAGCATTTT.